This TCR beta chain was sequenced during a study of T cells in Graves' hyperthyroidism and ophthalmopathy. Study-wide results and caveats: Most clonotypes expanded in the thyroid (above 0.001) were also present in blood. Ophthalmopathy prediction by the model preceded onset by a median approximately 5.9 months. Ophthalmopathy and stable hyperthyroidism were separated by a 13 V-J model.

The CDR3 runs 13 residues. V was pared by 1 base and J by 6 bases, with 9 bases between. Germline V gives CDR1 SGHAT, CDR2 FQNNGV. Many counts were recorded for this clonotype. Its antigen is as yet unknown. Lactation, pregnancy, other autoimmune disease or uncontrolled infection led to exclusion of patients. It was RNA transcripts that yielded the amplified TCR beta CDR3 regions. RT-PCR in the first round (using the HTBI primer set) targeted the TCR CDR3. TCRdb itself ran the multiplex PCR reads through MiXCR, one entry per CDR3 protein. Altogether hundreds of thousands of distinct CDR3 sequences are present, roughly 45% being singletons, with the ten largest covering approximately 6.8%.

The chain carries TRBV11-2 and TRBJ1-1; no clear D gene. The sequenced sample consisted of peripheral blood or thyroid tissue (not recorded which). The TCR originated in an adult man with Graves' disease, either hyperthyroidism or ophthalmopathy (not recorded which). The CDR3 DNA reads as TGTGCCAGCAGCTTAGGTCTGGGAGCTGAAGCTTTCTTT. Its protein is CASSLGLGAEAFF.